This T cell receptor (beta chain) was found in a study of blood T cell repertoires in COVID-19. Study background: PBMCs, B-cell-depleted T cells, or T cells provided the cDNA or gDNA that made up the material.

Germline V gene lookup returns CDR1 SGHAT and CDR2 FQNNGV. The CDR3 extends over 13 amino acids. V lost 1 base to trimming and J lost 5 bases, with 8 bases between them. Generated by immunoSEQ multiplex PCR, the TCRdb table keeps only in-frame clones and is missing some. Among about 240,000 clones, about 80% were seen once, and the ten largest hold roughly 2%. The rearrangement uses TRBV11-2 and TRBJ2-5; D remains unclear. The receptor comes from a young man who had recovered from COVID-19. The specimen sequenced was peripheral blood. The CDR3 region is CASSLGSSETQYF. The CDR3 DNA is TGTGCCAGCAGCTTAGGTAGCTCCGAGACCCAGTACTTC.